The 13 T cell receptor beta chains below all came from one sample that was sequenced in a study of blood T cell repertoires in COVID-19 (dated by TCRdb to the early 2020s). Library preparation employed the immunoSEQ multiplex PCR assay. Here the immuneACCESS table is served through TCRdb, limited to in-frame sequences with V and J called. Missing clones are a known gap in these copies; in checked studies unresolved V genes cover under half, and the rest lacks a known reason. Across this sample there are 300,000 or so clones, with more than 70% seen only once. Approximately 7.8% of the sample goes to the ten largest clones. The specimen was peripheral blood. These receptor sequences come from a woman aged 45-65 years who had recovered from COVID-19.

The chain couples TRBV7-9 to TRBJ1-4; 7 bases align to TRBD1. The J segment lost 3 bases and the V segment lost 6 bases, leaving 10 bases of the junction unmatched. This CDR3 is built from 16 residues. Germline assignment: CDR1 SEHNR and CDR2 FQNEAQ (reference sequence). The CDR3 coding sequence is TGTGCCAGCAGGAGTAGGACAGGCGCCTCTAATGAAAAACTGTTTTTT. This gives the protein CASRSRTGASNEKLFF.

V and J are TRBV5-8 and TRBJ2-3, with 10 bases identical to TRBD1. Germline V lookup: CDR1 SGHTS, CDR2 YDEGEE. This CDR3 comprises 16 residues. V shed 4 bases and J 5 bases; nucleotides not matched to a gene: 10. The CDR3 DNA reads as TGTGCCAGCAGCCAGCCCGGGACAGGGGAGGGAGATACGCAGTATTTT. It is translated as CASSQPGTGEGDTQYF.

This sequence joins TRBV28 and TRBJ1-6; D ambiguous. Germline V gives CDR1 MDHEN, CDR2 SYDVKM. Trimming removed 4 bases at V and 5 bases at J, with 12 bases between. The CDR3 runs 15 residues. CDR3 amino acids: CASSYETENNSPLHF. CDR3 coding DNA: TGTGCCAGCAGTTACGAAACAGAGAATAATTCACCCCTCCACTTT.

This clone was seen just once. The chain employs TRBV9 and TRBJ1-4; possibly TRBD1 for D (5 bases). Per the germline V gene, CDR1 is SGDLS and CDR2 is YYNGEE. The length of the CDR3 is 14 residues. Deletions cut 3 bases from V and 3 bases from J, with 9 bases between. The CDR3 sequence is CASSAGGSNEKLFF. The CDR3 bases are TGTGCCAGCAGCGCCGGGGGTTCTAATGAAAAACTGTTTTTT.

This clone showed up just once. The chain employs TRBV5-1 and TRBJ1-5; TRBD1 might be the D (5 bases). The CDR3 is 14 amino acids. V lost 0 bases and J 1 base, leaving 5 bases between the germline ends. Germline CDR1 reads SGHRS; CDR2 reads YFSETQ. The CDR3 is CASSLGQSNQPQHF. Written as DNA, the CDR3 is TGCGCCAGCAGCTTGGGACAGAGCAATCAGCCCCAGCATTTT.

This chain connects TRBV3-1 (or the pseudogene TRBV3-2) to TRBJ2-2, with D unclear. Germline CDR1 LGHDT, CDR2 YNNKEL (reference sequence). Deletions cut 4 bases from V and 8 bases from J, with 11 bases between. The CDR3 length is 13 residues. CDR3 nucleotide sequence: TGTGCCAGCAGCCCAAGGTCGCGGGGGGAGCTGTTTTTT. Translating it yields CASSPRSRGELFF.

The chain is built from TRBV24-1 and TRBJ2-2; D uncertain. Trimming removed 7 bases from V and 5 bases from J, with 7 bases in between. CDR1 KGHDR and CDR2 SFDVKD come from the germline V gene. The CDR3 consists of 12 residues. CDR3 in amino acids: CATSAVTGELFF. CDR3 bases: TGTGCCACCAGCGCGGTGACCGGGGAGCTGTTTTTT.

The chain joins TRBV5-4 to TRBJ2-3, with 9 bases that match TRBD2. The ends lost 4 bases at V and 6 bases at J; junction bases unmatched: 3. This CDR3 has 13 amino acids. Germline CDR1 SGHNT, CDR2 YYREEE (reference sequence). The CDR3 spells CASSEAGGDTQYF. Written as DNA, the CDR3 is TGTGCCAGCAGCGAGGCGGGAGGGGATACGCAGTATTTT. The full variable domain, its missing parts supplied by reference TRBV5-4 and TRBJ2-3, is ETGVTQSPTHLIKTRGQQVTLRCSSQSGHNTVSWYQQALGQGPQFIFQYYREEENGRGNFPPRFSGLQFPNYSSELNVNALELDDSALYLCASSEAGGDTQYFGPGTRLTVL.

The V gene is TRBV7-8, the J gene TRBJ2-7; tentative D call: TRBD1 (5 bases). The germline V gene encodes CDR1 SGHVS and CDR2 FQNEAQ. The V end lost 5 bases, the J end lost 9 bases, and 14 bases lay between the germline ends. CDR3 size: 12 residues. CDR3 bases: TGTGCCAGCAGCAAAGCCAGGGATGCGCAGTACTTC. Translation: CASSKARDAQYF.

The genes are TRBV7-6 and TRBJ1-1; tentative D call: TRBD1 (6 bases). There are 15 residues in the CDR3. Germline CDR1 SGHVS, CDR2 FNYEAQ. V was pared by 1 base and J by 2 bases, with 11 bases between. The CDR3 reads CASSLGRGGNTEAFF. The CDR3 nucleotides read TGTGCCAGCAGCTTAGGAAGGGGGGGAAACACTGAAGCTTTCTTT.

The rearrangement uses TRBV6-5 and TRBJ2-7; tentative D call: TRBD2 (7 bases). Germline V lookup: CDR1 MNHEY, CDR2 SVGAGI. Trimming stripped 10 bases from V and 7 bases from J, with 20 bases between. CDR3 length: 13 residues. CDR3 nucleotide sequence: TGTGCCACCGCGGGGGCCTACAGAAAAGAGCAGTACTTC. It yields the protein CATAGAYRKEQYF.

This chain links TRBV4-2 with TRBJ2-7; 7 positions agree with TRBD1. The trim removed 4 bases at V and 1 base at J, leaving 7 bases unmatched. Germline V lookup: CDR1 LGHNA, CDR2 YNFKEQ. The CDR3 contains 15 residues. CDR3 sequence reads: CASSRLQGESYEQYF. The CDR3 nucleotides read TGTGCCAGCAGCCGACTTCAGGGGGAGTCCTACGAGCAGTACTTC.

This chain uses TRBV9 with TRBJ2-3, with D unresolved. The germline CDR1 and CDR2 sequences are SGDLS and YYNGEE. This CDR3 region has 14 residues. V was shortened by 0 bases and J by 6 bases, with 11 bases between the two germline ends. In DNA, the CDR3 is TGTGCCAGCAGCGTAGAGCGTTCCTACGATACGCAGTATTTT. Residues: CASSVERSYDTQYF.